The 8 T cell receptor beta chains listed next were all sequenced from one sample in a study of T cells in Graves' hyperthyroidism and ophthalmopathy (dated by TCRdb to the late 2010s). Library preparation was by multiplex PCR. The sequencer listed for this sample is Illumina HiSeq 2000. Amplification of TCR beta CDR3 regions was carried out from RNA transcripts. The TCR CDR3 was subjected to a first round of RT-PCR using the HTBI primer set and the Qiagen OneStep RT-PCR kit. TCRdb applied fastp at Q25 and MiXCR to the public reads, then kept only in-frame beta chains. A single entry per CDR3 protein holds the most common genes and DNA from its merged rows. Recorded for this sample are fewer than 550,000 distinct CDR3 sequences; roughly 24% of them occurred a single time. About 11% of the sample rests with the top ten. The sample consisted of blood. The receptor source for this set is a woman younger than 45 with Graves' ophthalmopathy.

In this sample, this clonotype turned up many times. J is TRBJ2-7 and V is TRBV12-5, with TRBD1 as a possible D gene (6 bases). CDR1 LGHNT and CDR2 FRNRAP come from the germline V gene. This CDR3 region has 12 residues. Deletions cut 4 bases from V and 4 bases from J, with 8 bases between. CDR3 nucleotides: TGTGCTAGTGGTTACAGGGAGTACGAGCAGTACTTC. Protein product: CASGYREYEQYF.

This clonotype was picked up a small number of times. The CDR3 sequence is CSALLAGDLSYEQYF. As DNA, the CDR3 is TGCAGTGCCTTACTAGCGGGGGACCTCTCCTACGAGCAGTACTTC. The chain combines TRBV20-1 with TRBJ2-7, with 11 bases that match TRBD2. CDR1 DFQATT and CDR2 SNEGSKA come from the germline V gene (reference sequence). V dropped 6 bases and J dropped 0; count of bases not matched to a gene: 7. The CDR3 spans 15 residues.

This clonotype was detected only a few times. The V and J genes are TRBV3-1 and TRBJ2-5; 9 bases line up with TRBD2. In germline, CDR1 is LGHDT, CDR2 YNNKEL (reference sequence). V dropped 1 base and J dropped 4; count of bases not matched to a gene: 7. This CDR3 region has 16 residues. The CDR3 DNA reads TGTGCCAGCAGCCAAGGCGCGCGGGGGGGCCCAGAGACCCAGTACTTC. Residues: CASSQGARGGPETQYF.

The rearrangement links TRBV12-3 or TRBV12-4 to TRBJ2-2; TRBD2 matches at 10 bases. The ends lost 3 bases at V and 2 bases at J; junction bases unmatched: 6. CDR3 length: 17 residues. CDR3 sequence (DNA): TGTGCCAGCAGTTTCTCACTAGCGGGGCTAAACACCGGGGAGCTGTTTTTT. This codes for CASSFSLAGLNTGELFF.

This clonotype has just a few counts. The chain couples TRBV7-9 to TRBJ2-2; 7 nucleotides line up with TRBD1. Germline V gene sequence: CDR1 SEHNR, CDR2 FQNEAQ (reference sequence). V was pared by 5 bases and J by 7 bases, with 7 bases of the junction left unmatched. The CDR3 length is 14 residues. CDR3 loop: CASSPKGASGELFF. For the CDR3, the DNA is TGTGCCAGCAGCCCGAAGGGGGCTAGCGGGGAGCTGTTTTTT. The complete variable domain, with remaining parts taken from reference TRBV7-9 and TRBJ2-2, reads DTGVSQNPRHKITKRGQNVTFRCDPISEHNRLYWYRQTLGQGPEFLTYFQNEAQLEKSRLLSDRFSAERPKGSFSTLEIQRTEQGDSAMYLCASSPKGASGELFFGEGSRLTVL.

The chain links TRBV6-1 to TRBJ1-1; maybe TRBD1 (6 bases). The CDR3 covers 13 residues. V lost 4 bases and J lost 3, with 9 bases in between. The germline gives CDR1 MNHNS, CDR2 SASEGT. CDR3 sequence reads: CASSAAGDTEAFF. The CDR3 DNA is TGTGCCAGCAGTGCTGCAGGGGACACTGAAGCTTTCTTT.

This clonotype was found many times. The rearrangement links TRBV5-1 to TRBJ2-1, with TRBD2 matching over 8 bases. This CDR3 contains 16 residues. The germline V gene has CDR1 SGHRS and CDR2 YFSETQ. Trimming took 0 bases from V and 5 from J; bases not matched to a gene: 7. CDR3 sequence: CASSLARGGLDNEQFF. Written as DNA, the CDR3 is TGCGCCAGCAGCTTGGCACGGGGGGGCCTCGACAATGAGCAGTTCTTC.

The gene calls are TRBV6-1 and TRBJ2-5; 8 bases map to TRBD2. Germline V gene lookup returns CDR1 MNHNS and CDR2 SASEGT. This CDR3 is 15 amino acids long. V shed 8 bases and J 2 bases; nucleotides not matched to a gene: 10. The CDR3 sequence is CASGERGFRQETQYF. Written as DNA, the CDR3 is TGTGCCAGCGGGGAGCGGGGGTTTCGGCAAGAGACCCAGTACTTC.